The entry below describes one T cell receptor beta chain. TCRdb used MiXCR to reprocess the RACE reads, holding one entry per CDR3 protein. The table lists around 130,000 distinct CDR3 sequences, roughly 10% of them singletons. Stated time point: patch test 3, about 24 weeks after DPC sensitization. Documented treatment: therapeutic diphenylcyclopropenone sensitization with weekly scalp DPC. The record originates from a study of human T cells and chemical hapten exposure. For the study at large: Donors were sensitized with 2% DPC on the upper inner arm.

Germline V CDR1 and CDR2: SGHTA, FQGNSA. The ends lost 1 base at V and 4 bases at J; junction bases unmatched: 4. The CDR3 runs 15 residues. The clonotype originates from a woman between 45 and 65 years old with alopecia areata. Some clones in this sample may be carry-over from other donors' samples. This chain connects TRBV7-2 to TRBJ1-2; 9 bases are shared with TRBD1. The material sequenced was whole blood, taken in connection with sensitization to the hapten diphenylcyclopropenone (DPC). CDR3 amino acids: CASSLGQGVVYGYTF. In DNA form, the CDR3 reads TGTGCCAGCAGCTTAGGACAGGGGGTGGTCTATGGCTACACCTTC. Supplemented by reference TRBV7-2 and TRBJ1-2, the full variable domain reads GAGVSQSPSNKVTEKGKDVELRCDPISGHTALYWYRQSLGQGLEFLIYFQGNSAPDKSGLPSDRFSAERTGGSVSTLTIQRTQQEDSAVYLCASSLGQGVVYGYTFGSGTRLTVV.